The clone carrying this TCR beta chain was counted once. Profiled with immunoSEQ multiplex PCR; TCRdb holds only in-frame clones, not every one. The sample carries tens of thousands of clones, about 94% recorded once. This entry comes from a study of T cell changes during pregnancy in multiple sclerosis. This CDR3 contains 14 residues. Germline CDR1 SGHRS, CDR2 YFSETQ. V was clipped by 3 bases and J by 5 bases, with 11 bases between them. The sample here was peripheral blood, taken in the second trimester of pregnancy. The sequence came from a female donor in good health, enrolled as a control in a pregnancy study. The chain joins TRBV5-1 to TRBJ2-2; D perhaps matches TRBD2 (6 bases). The CDR3 coding sequence is TGCGCCAGCAGCTGGGGGGACGGGACCGGGGAGCTGTTTTTT. As protein: CASSWGDGTGELFF. The complete variable domain, with remaining parts taken from reference TRBV5-1 and TRBJ2-2, reads KAGVTQTPRYLIKTRGQQVTLSCSPISGHRSVSWYQQTPGQGLQFLFEYFSETQRNKGNFPGRFSGRQFSNSRSEMNVSTLELGDSALYLCASSWGDGTGELFFGEGSRLTVL.